What follows are 26 T cell receptor beta chains derived from one specimen sequenced in a study of T-cell memory formation after mild COVID-19. TCRdb itself ran the 5' RACE reads through MiXCR, one entry per CDR3 protein. The sample lists under 400,000 distinct CDR3 sequences; 28% were seen once. Sequencing input: PBMCs or a T cell subset sorted from them (not recorded which). The receptors originated from an adult woman who had mild COVID-19 (a few samples of this study predate the infection). Cell type and time point are not known.

This chain's CDR3 is CASSLADRGRVETQYF. DNA for the CDR3: TGTGCCAGCAGCTTAGCGGACAGGGGGAGAGTGGAGACCCAGTACTTC. V usage is TRBV7-9 and J usage is TRBJ2-5, with 10 positions matching TRBD1. The length of the CDR3 is 16 residues. CDR1 SEHNR and CDR2 FQNEAQ come from the germline V gene (reference sequence). V shed 0 bases, J shed 5 bases, and the junction held 6 bases outside the gene matches.

This sequence joins TRBV7-2 and TRBJ2-1, with 13 bases lining up with TRBD2. The J segment lost 9 bases and the V segment lost 5 bases, leaving 7 bases of the junction unmatched. The V gene's germline CDR1 is SGHTA and CDR2 FQGNSA. The CDR3 spans 15 residues. CDR3 protein: CASSTLAGGPGEQFF. The DNA for the CDR3 is TGTGCCAGCAGCACACTAGCGGGGGGGCCGGGTGAGCAGTTCTTC.

CDR3 protein: CASSGGTGSAGELFF. The CDR3 DNA sequence: TGTGCCAGCAGTGGCGGGACAGGTTCGGCCGGGGAGCTGTTTTTT. This chain connects TRBV6-4 to TRBJ2-2; 8 bases map to TRBD1. The CDR3 is made up of 15 amino acids. V lost 4 bases, J lost 6 bases, and 7 bases stayed unmatched. Germline lookup yields CDR1 MRHNA and CDR2 SNTAGT.

This clonotype occurred a few times. The chain joins TRBV12-3 or TRBV12-4 to TRBJ2-1; D might be TRBD2 (6 bases). The CDR3 is 13 residues long. V dropped 3 bases and J dropped 8 bases, with 11 bases sitting between them. The CDR3 DNA reads as TGTGCCAGCAGTTTGGAGGGAGGCCATGAGCAGTTCTTC. It specifies CASSLEGGHEQFF.

This rearrangement joins TRBV20-1 to TRBJ2-1; tentatively, D is TRBD2 (5 bases). CDR3 length: 14 amino acids. CDR1 is DFQATT, CDR2 SNEGSKA, per germline (reference sequence). The V end was cut by 4 bases, the J end by 5 bases, with 15 bases between. The CDR3 DNA sequence: TGCAGTGCTACGGACTTCCAGGTCGACAATGAGCAGTTCTTC. Protein: CSATDFQVDNEQFF.

This clonotype was counted only a few times. The rearrangement joins TRBV12-3 or TRBV12-4 to TRBJ2-2, with 7 bases lining up with TRBD2. This CDR3 region has 16 residues. Losses at the gene ends were 4 bases for V and 5 bases for J; bases not matched to a gene: 10. The CDR3 region has the DNA TGTGCCAGCAGTTCCCCCTGGGCGGGGGAGACCGGGGAGCTGTTTTTT. It encodes CASSSPWAGETGELFF.

The chain joins TRBV11-2 to TRBJ2-1, with 9 positions matching TRBD2. The trim removed 5 bases at V and 8 bases at J, leaving 4 bases unmatched. The V gene's germline CDR1 is SGHAT and CDR2 FQNNGV. The CDR3 loop spans 13 amino acids. As DNA, the CDR3 is TGTGCCAGCAGCGCGCGCGGGGGGGATGAGCAGTTCTTC. Protein: CASSARGGDEQFF.

This chain uses TRBV5-1 with TRBJ1-5, with D unresolved. The CDR3 covers 18 residues. The germline gives CDR1 SGHRS, CDR2 YFSETQ. V was trimmed by 4 bases and J by 4 bases, leaving 24 bases between them. Written as DNA, the CDR3 is TGCGCCAGCAGCCCCGGACTAGACCCACACCGATCGAATCAGCCCCAGCATTTT. It specifies CASSPGLDPHRSNQPQHF.

This clonotype was picked up a small number of times. V usage is TRBV11-2 and J usage is TRBJ2-4, with a possible D match to TRBD2 (7 bases). CDR3 size: 21 residues. Germline CDR1 SGHAT, CDR2 FQNNGV. The ends were cut back, 7 bases at V and 0 bases at J, with 31 bases in the middle. CDR3 nucleotide sequence: TGTGCCAGCAACCGAAGCTTTAGGCGACAGGTTGGGAGGGTAGCCAAAAACATTCAGTACTTC. Its translation is CASNRSFRRQVGRVAKNIQYF. Full variable domain (missing parts from reference TRBV11-2 and TRBJ2-4): EAGVAQSPRYKIIEKRQSVAFWCNPISGHATLYWYQQILGQGPKLLIQFQNNGVVDDSQLPKDRFSAERLKGVDSTLKIQPAKLEDSAVYLCASNRSFRRQVGRVAKNIQYFGAGTRLSVL.

This clonotype was seen a handful of times. This chain uses TRBV6-2 or TRBV6-3 with TRBJ2-7, with no clear D. CDR1 MNHEY and CDR2 SVGEGT come from the germline V gene. The CDR3 is 11 amino acids. V shed 3 bases and J shed 5 bases, with 5 bases lying between them. CDR3 amino acids: CASSYWNEQYF. The CDR3 DNA reads as TGTGCCAGCAGTTATTGGAACGAGCAGTACTTC.

The chain couples TRBV12-3 or TRBV12-4 to TRBJ2-1; 9 bases are a match to TRBD1. V lost 6 bases and J lost 0; bases outside the gene matches: 9. The CDR3 length is 17 residues. CDR3 DNA: TGTGCCAGCAGCCTCCTACAGGGGGCGAGCTCCTACAATGAGCAGTTCTTC. It is translated as CASSLLQGASSYNEQFF.

The chain is built from TRBV3-1 and TRBJ2-1, with 10 bases lining up with TRBD2. CDR1 is LGHDT and CDR2 is YNNKEL in the germline V gene (reference sequence). The junction had 11 bases not matched to a gene; V was cut back by 2 bases and J by 10 bases. The CDR3 runs to 16 residues. The DNA of the CDR3 is TGTGCCAGCAGCCAACGATCAGCGGGGGGGCTCAACGAGCAGTTCTTC. Translated, it gives CASSQRSAGGLNEQFF.

Remarks on this clonotype: An end of the junction does not agree with germline; a read error may underlie this. V gene TRBV3-1 combines with J gene TRBJ2-1; either TRBD1 or TRBD2 may fit D (5 bases each). Germline loops: CDR1 LGHDT, CDR2 YNNKEL (reference sequence). The CDR3 totals 15 residues. CDR3: CASRQEQGRYNEQFF. In DNA, the CDR3 is TGTGCCAGCAGGCAAGAGCAGGGACGCTACAATGAGCAGTTCTTC.

The genes are TRBV20-1 and TRBJ2-1; D is ambiguous. Germline CDR1 DFQATT, CDR2 SNEGSKA (reference sequence). The germline V and J ends were trimmed by 4 bases and 8 bases, with 9 bases remaining between them. The CDR3 has 11 residues. The CDR3 sequence is CSAIKGHEQFF. CDR3 DNA sequence: TGCAGTGCTATTAAAGGGCATGAGCAGTTCTTC.

The chain is built from TRBV7-2 and TRBJ2-3; TRBD2 is a possible D gene (6 bases). CDR1 SGHTA and CDR2 FQGNSA come from the germline V gene. V shed 6 bases and J shed 0 bases, with 13 bases lying between them. This CDR3 contains 15 residues. The CDR3 DNA follows: TGTGCCAGCAGACGGACGGGGACTAGCACAGATACGCAGTATTTT. It is translated as CASRRTGTSTDTQYF. The full variable domain, completed using reference TRBV7-2 and TRBJ2-3, is GAGVSQSPSNKVTEKGKDVELRCDPISGHTALYWYRQSLGQGLEFLIYFQGNSAPDKSGLPSDRFSAERTGGSVSTLTIQRTQQEDSAVYLCASRRTGTSTDTQYFGPGTRLTVL.

This clonotype was seen only a few times. The V gene is TRBV7-3, the J gene TRBJ2-5, with a possible D match to TRBD2 (5 bases). This CDR3 has 13 residues. V gave up 5 bases and J gave up 5 bases, with 12 bases separating them. Looked up from germline, CDR1 is SGHTA and CDR2 is FQGTGA. CDR3 bases: TGTGCCAGCAGCGAGGGTATTGGTGAGACCCAGTACTTC. This translates into CASSEGIGETQYF.

The J gene is TRBJ1-5, the V gene TRBV21-1; the D call TRBD1 from the table was never checked on the DNA. TRBV21-1 is assigned pseudogene status. The CDR3 has 17 residues. Here the CDR3 DNA reads TGTGCCAGCAGCTCTTGGACAGGGGGTAGCGGCAATCAGCCCCAGCATTTT. Its translation is CASSSWTGGSGNQPQHF.

The V and J genes are TRBV12-3 or TRBV12-4 and TRBJ2-7; D could derive from TRBD1 or TRBD2 (5 bases each). The CDR3 has 16 amino acids. The ends were cut back, 6 bases at V and 7 bases at J, with 25 bases in the middle. CDR3 sequence: CASRHTGGGSSREQYF. Here the CDR3 DNA reads TGTGCCAGCAGACACACCGGTGGGGGTTCGTCTCGGGAGCAGTACTTC.

The chain combines TRBV7-9 with TRBJ1-1; TRBD1 aligns across 8 bases. V shed 4 bases and J 6 bases; nucleotides not matched to a gene: 10. The CDR3 runs 15 residues. Germline loops: CDR1 SEHNR, CDR2 FQNEAQ (reference sequence). DNA for the CDR3: TGTGCCAGCAGCTCTCTGACAGGGGCGGGGGCTGAAGCTTTCTTT. Its protein product is CASSSLTGAGAEAFF.

The rearrangement links TRBV21-1 to TRBJ2-7. TRBV21-1 is tagged as a pseudogene. The CDR3 sequence is 17 residues long. As DNA, the CDR3 is TGTGCCAGCAGCAAAGCCCCCAAAGAGCGGGGCACCTACGAGCAGTACTTC. It translates to CASSKAPKERGTYEQYF.

The table lists this clonotype with a few counts. The gene calls are TRBV12-5 and TRBJ2-2; a possible D gene is TRBD2 (5 bases). V shed 3 bases and J shed 4 bases, with 9 bases lying between them. CDR3 length: 14 amino acids. Germline assignment: CDR1 LGHNT and CDR2 FRNRAP. CDR3 sequence: CASGLSGGTGELFF. CDR3 DNA sequence: TGTGCTAGTGGTTTAAGCGGAGGCACCGGGGAGCTGTTTTTT.

This clonotype has a handful of counts. The CDR3 sequence: CASSWGTPLDGELFF. The DNA of the CDR3 is TGTGCCAGCAGCTGGGGGACACCCTTGGATGGGGAGCTGTTTTTT. V and J are TRBV5-6 and TRBJ2-2; possibly TRBD1 for D (6 bases). Trimming removed 3 bases from V and 8 bases from J, with 17 bases in between. The CDR3 runs 15 residues. Germline lookup yields CDR1 SGHDT and CDR2 YYEEEE.

The chain combines TRBV29-1 with TRBJ2-7, with a possible D match to TRBD2 (7 bases). This CDR3 is 18 amino acids long. Germline V gene sequence: CDR1 SQVTM, CDR2 ANQGSEA. V gave up 2 bases and J gave up 1 base, with 24 bases separating them. In DNA form, the CDR3 reads TGCAGCGTTGAAAAATTCGGGGAGGGGGAAAGGGCATCCTACGAGCAGTACTTC. This encodes CSVEKFGEGERASYEQYF.

V is TRBV12-3 or TRBV12-4 and J is TRBJ1-1, with 7 bases aligning to TRBD1. The ends lost 8 bases at V and 7 bases at J; junction bases unmatched: 4. The CDR3 is made up of 11 amino acids. The CDR3 DNA sequence: TGTGCCAGCCGACAGGGTTTTGAAGCTTTCTTT. Its translation: CASRQGFEAFF.

The chain links TRBV19 to TRBJ2-1, with 11 bases matching TRBD2. Trimming removed 6 bases from V and 2 bases from J; junction bases left unmatched: 6. The CDR3 covers 16 residues. Germline CDR1 is LNHDA and CDR2 is SQIVND (reference sequence). The CDR3 loop is CASSPSLAGAYNEQFF. The CDR3 DNA is TGTGCCAGTAGCCCCTCACTAGCGGGGGCCTACAATGAGCAGTTCTTC.

This clonotype was detected a few times. The rearrangement joins TRBV7-2 to TRBJ2-4, with TRBD1 matching over 9 bases. V shed 3 bases, J shed 4 bases, and the junction held 7 bases outside the gene matches. The germline V gene encodes CDR1 SGHTA and CDR2 FQGNSA. The CDR3 sequence is 16 residues long. CDR3 in amino acids: CASSLPPGQGKNIQYF. CDR3 DNA sequence: TGTGCCAGCAGCTTGCCCCCGGGACAGGGTAAAAACATTCAGTACTTC.